The 21 T cell receptor beta chains in this list originate from one sample, sequenced in a study of cytomegalovirus exposure and HLA in healthy donors. The study ran its PCR with 60 Vbeta and 13 Jbeta primers. Clones were sequenced by immunoSEQ multiplex PCR, and TCRdb holds only the in-frame ones, with some missing. The sample table includes about 42,000 clones. Sequenced material: PBMCs. The receptors here all came from a man aged 25 to 45 in good health and CMV-seronegative.

This sequence joins TRBV30 and TRBJ2-1, with 11 bases aligning to TRBD2. Losses at the gene ends were 4 bases for V and 2 bases for J; bases not matched to a gene: 10. Germline CDR1 reads GTSNPN; CDR2 reads SVGIG (reference sequence). CDR3 length equals 17 residues. The CDR3 reads CAWILLAGGLTYNEQFF. CDR3 in DNA: TGTGCCTGGATTCTTCTAGCGGGAGGCCTCACCTACAATGAGCAGTTCTTC.

The J gene is TRBJ2-2, the V gene TRBV7-3; D gene unclear. Germline-derived CDR1 and CDR2 are SGHTA and FQGTGA. The V and J ends lost 1 base and 2 bases respectively, with 5 bases between them. This CDR3 comprises 14 residues. This chain's CDR3 is CASSLRSNTGELFF. As DNA, the CDR3 is TGTGCCAGCAGCTTAAGGAGTAACACCGGGGAGCTGTTTTTT.

The chain combines TRBV18 with TRBJ1-2; 7 nucleotides line up with TRBD1. Germline lookup yields CDR1 KGHSH and CDR2 LQKENI. Losses at the gene ends were 5 bases for V and 6 bases for J; bases not matched to a gene: 12. The CDR3 covers 15 residues. The CDR3 sequence: CASSRLFDRENGYTF. The CDR3 DNA reads TGTGCCAGCTCAAGACTATTCGACAGGGAAAATGGCTACACCTTC.

V is TRBV6-5 and J is TRBJ2-5, with a possible D match to TRBD2 (6 bases). Trimming cost V 6 bases and J 5 bases, with 10 bases left between them. This CDR3 is built from 12 residues. In germline, CDR1 is MNHEY, CDR2 SVGAGI. CDR3 nucleotides: TGTGCCAGCAGGACCGGAGGGGAGACCCAGTACTTC. Its translation: CASRTGGETQYF.

The rearrangement joins TRBV6-6 to TRBJ1-2, with D possibly matching TRBD1 (6 bases). This CDR3 has 13 residues. Trimming pared 6 bases from V and 6 bases from J, leaving 14 bases between. Germline-derived CDR1 and CDR2 are MNHNY and SVGAGI (reference sequence). DNA of the CDR3: TGTGCCAGCAGGATACAGGGAGTGGATGGCTACACCTTC. Translated: CASRIQGVDGYTF.

CDR3 coding DNA: TGTGCCAGCAGTGCCTCCACTAGCGGACCCATCAATGAGCAGTTCTTC. This translates into CASSASTSGPINEQFF. The genes are TRBV6-4 and TRBJ2-1; 8 positions match TRBD2. CDR1 is MRHNA, CDR2 SNTAGT, per germline. The CDR3 sequence is 16 residues long. The junction had 11 bases not matched to a gene; V was cut back by 4 bases and J by 6 bases.

The J gene is TRBJ1-1, the V gene TRBV5-4; 7 bases align to TRBD1. Looked up from germline, CDR1 is SGHNT and CDR2 is YYREEE (reference sequence). This CDR3 is 13 amino acids long. V gave up 4 bases and J gave up 9 bases; unmatched junction bases: 9. The DNA for the CDR3 is TGTGCCAGCAGCGCGGGACAGCCATTTAAAGCTTTCTTT. Encoded protein: CASSAGQPFKAFF.

The chain combines TRBV19 with TRBJ1-2; D gene unclear. CDR3 length: 14 residues. Germline CDR1 LNHDA, CDR2 SQIVND (reference sequence). V was shortened by 3 bases and J by 4 bases, with 12 bases between the two germline ends. This chain's CDR3 is CASSILSGVYGYTF. The CDR3 DNA is TGTGCCAGTAGTATCCTATCAGGCGTCTATGGCTACACCTTC.

The chain employs TRBV4-1 and TRBJ2-7; 8 nucleotides agree with TRBD1. V was clipped by 0 bases and J by 5 bases; unmatched bases: 12. The germline V gene has CDR1 MGHRA and CDR2 YSYEKL. The CDR3 extends over 17 amino acids. The CDR3 nucleotides read TGCGCCAGCAGCCAAGATTCTAGAACAGGGGGTGTGGACGAGCAGTACTTC. Its protein is CASSQDSRTGGVDEQYF.

V usage is TRBV6-5 and J usage is TRBJ2-7; TRBD1 matches 9 bases. Trimming at V came to 8 bases and at J to 3 bases, leaving 5 bases not matched to a gene. The CDR3 length is 13 residues. Germline lookup yields CDR1 MNHEY and CDR2 SVGAGI. CDR3 sequence: CASGQGTHYEQYF. In DNA form, the CDR3 reads TGTGCCAGCGGACAGGGGACGCACTACGAGCAGTACTTC.

J is TRBJ2-5 and V is TRBV5-1, with 10 nucleotides matching TRBD2. The germline V gene encodes CDR1 SGHRS and CDR2 YFSETQ. The CDR3 totals 15 residues. V trimming: 2 bases; J trimming: 2 bases; junction bases outside the gene matches: 3. CDR3 sequence (DNA): TGCGCCAGCAGCTTTCTGACTAGCGGGCAAGAGACCCAGTACTTC. Residues: CASSFLTSGQETQYF.

The CDR3 protein is CASNPRGRWTEAFF. CDR3 sequence (DNA): TGTGCCAGCAACCCCAGGGGGCGGTGGACTGAAGCTTTCTTT. The chain uses TRBV7-2 and TRBJ1-1; 8 bases are a match to TRBD1. CDR3 length: 14 residues. Trimming cost V 7 bases and J 5 bases; bases outside gene matches: 9. Per germline, CDR1 SGHTA and CDR2 FQGNSA.

The chain combines TRBV6-1 with TRBJ1-5, with D perhaps TRBD1 (6 bases). V lost 4 bases to trimming and J lost 1 base, with 14 bases between them. The CDR3 is 16 amino acids. CDR1 is MNHNS, CDR2 SASEGT, per germline. In DNA, the CDR3 is TGTGCCAGCAGTGGTGCGGGGGCCGGGAGCAATCAGCCCCAGCATTTT. This encodes CASSGAGAGSNQPQHF.

The CDR3 DNA sequence: TGCGCCAGCAGCGCCCTTACTTGGACTAGCGGGAGGGAAACCTACGAGCAGTACTTC. Its translation is CASSALTWTSGRETYEQYF. This chain joins TRBV5-1 and TRBJ2-7; TRBD2 matches at 15 bases. Germline-derived CDR1 and CDR2 are SGHRS and YFSETQ. This CDR3 comprises 19 residues. The junction had 13 bases not matched to a gene; V was cut back by 4 bases and J by 2 bases.

This chain joins TRBV4-2 and TRBJ2-2; 7 bases map to TRBD2. The germline V gene encodes CDR1 LGHNA and CDR2 YNFKEQ. The ends lost 3 bases at V and 7 bases at J; junction bases unmatched: 8. The CDR3 covers 15 residues. The CDR3 region is CASSQAFGEGGELFF. The CDR3 coding sequence is TGTGCCAGCAGCCAGGCCTTCGGGGAGGGCGGGGAGCTGTTTTTT.

The rearrangement links TRBV6-1 to TRBJ2-3, with 14 bases matching TRBD2. Trimming cost V 3 bases and J 5 bases; bases outside gene matches: 7. Germline CDR1 and CDR2: MNHNS and SASEGT. The CDR3 runs to 17 residues. DNA of the CDR3: TGTGCCAGCAGTGAGGGACTAGCGGGAGCGGAAGGAGATACGCAGTATTTT. It translates to CASSEGLAGAEGDTQYF.

The V and J genes are TRBV30 and TRBJ1-1, with D possibly being TRBD1 (5 bases). The CDR3 runs 15 residues. Germline CDR1 is GTSNPN and CDR2 is SVGIG (reference sequence). The V end lost 1 base, the J end lost 1 base, and 13 bases lay between the germline ends. As DNA, the CDR3 is TGTGCCTGGAGTGCCCTTCGGGGGAAGAACACTGAAGCTTTCTTT. Its protein product is CAWSALRGKNTEAFF.

The rearrangement links TRBV6-5 to TRBJ1-2; D is perhaps TRBD1 (5 bases). Germline CDR1 MNHEY, CDR2 SVGAGI. V lost 3 bases and J 3 bases, leaving 11 bases between the germline ends. The CDR3 spans 14 residues. The CDR3 sequence: CASSYGGSDYGYTF. The CDR3 DNA reads as TGTGCCAGCAGTTATGGGGGGAGCGACTATGGCTACACCTTC.

V and J are TRBV6-5 and TRBJ1-1, with TRBD1 as a possible D gene (5 bases). The CDR3 covers 13 residues. V gave up 6 bases and J gave up 0 bases, with 8 bases separating them. CDR1 and CDR2 from the germline V gene are MNHEY and SVGAGI. Here the CDR3 reads CASRNRMNTEAFF. The CDR3 coding sequence is TGTGCCAGCAGAAACAGGATGAACACTGAAGCTTTCTTT.

V gene TRBV30 combines with J gene TRBJ1-3; D ambiguous. Trimming pared 4 bases from V and 4 bases from J, leaving 11 bases between. The CDR3 contains 13 residues. From germline, CDR1 is GTSNPN and CDR2 SVGIG (reference sequence). CDR3 sequence: CAWKLGLGNTIYF. For the CDR3, the DNA is TGTGCCTGGAAGTTGGGCTTGGGAAACACCATATATTTT.

This CDR3 reads CAWSVLHLTGELFF. CDR3 nucleotides: TGTGCCTGGAGTGTACTCCATCTCACCGGGGAGCTGTTTTTT. The chain carries TRBV30 and TRBJ2-2; D ambiguous. With 0 bases removed from V and 4 bases from J, the gap between germline ends came to 9 bases. The CDR3 length is 14 residues. Per the germline V gene, CDR1 is GTSNPN and CDR2 is SVGIG (reference sequence).